The 15 T cell receptor beta chains below all came from one sample that was sequenced in a study of graft-versus-host responses after intestinal transplantation. Antigens for these TCRs are unknown. Produced via immunoSEQ multiplex PCR; TCRdb's table is partial and in-frame only. The data contain roughly 90,000 clones, about 93% of them singletons. The sequences come from unstimulated CD8+ T cells sorted from spleen or lymph node cells, collected before intestinal transplant. These receptor sequences come from a human donor who received an intestinal transplant.

The chain links TRBV14 to TRBJ2-5, with unresolved D. V was clipped by 0 bases and J by 1 base, with 9 bases between them. Germline loops: CDR1 SGHDN, CDR2 FVKESK. The CDR3 spans 15 residues. The CDR3 spells CASSQDFPAQETQYF. In DNA form, the CDR3 reads TGTGCCAGCAGCCAAGATTTCCCCGCCCAAGAGACCCAGTACTTC.

This sequence joins TRBV5-1 and TRBJ2-3; 8 nucleotides match TRBD2. CDR1 SGHRS and CDR2 YFSETQ come from the germline V gene. This CDR3 is 15 amino acids long. V gave up 0 bases and J gave up 7 bases; unmatched junction bases: 7. CDR3 protein: CASSLGGGMYYTQYF. The CDR3 DNA is TGCGCCAGCAGCTTGGGCGGGGGGATGTATTATACGCAGTATTTT.

This chain uses TRBV6-1 with TRBJ1-5; D is undetermined. The CDR3 sequence is 15 residues long. V was shortened by 4 bases and J by 3 bases, with 13 bases between the two germline ends. Germline CDR1 and CDR2: MNHNS and SASEGT. The chain's CDR3 is CASSVANWNNQPQHF. CDR3 sequence (DNA): TGTGCCAGCAGTGTGGCTAACTGGAACAATCAGCCCCAGCATTTT.

The CDR3 reads CASSPPGPYNEQFF. CDR3 nucleotide sequence: TGTGCCAGCTCACCACCAGGGCCTTACAATGAGCAGTTCTTC. This chain links TRBV18 with TRBJ2-1; no definite D call. Per the germline V gene, CDR1 is KGHSH and CDR2 is LQKENI. V lost 0 bases, J lost 4 bases, and 7 bases lay in between. The CDR3 is 14 residues long.

This chain joins TRBV7-3 and TRBJ2-5; TRBD2 agrees at 14 bases. The CDR3 length is 16 residues. With 2 bases clipped from V and 5 bases from J, the junction kept 4 bases outside the gene matches. From germline, CDR1 is SGHTA and CDR2 FQGTGA. DNA of the CDR3: TGTGCCAGCAGCTTAGGGACTAGCGGGAGCGGGGAGACCCAGTACTTC. Protein sequence: CASSLGTSGSGETQYF.

The genes are TRBV14 and TRBJ1-5; no firm D call. This CDR3 has 15 residues. The germline V gene has CDR1 SGHDN and CDR2 FVKESK. The V gene lost 1 base and the J gene lost 0 bases, with 7 bases spanning the gap. CDR3 coding DNA: TGTGCCAGCAGCCAAGGGGCATCTAGCAATCAGCCCCAGCATTTT. This translates into CASSQGASSNQPQHF.

The CDR3 region is CASRRGTSTGGELFF. For the CDR3, the DNA is TGTGCCAGCAGGAGAGGGACTTCCACAGGCGGGGAGCTGTTTTTT. This chain uses TRBV2 with TRBJ2-2, with TRBD2 as a possible D gene (6 bases). V gave up 6 bases and J gave up 7 bases, with 18 bases separating them. CDR3 length equals 15 residues. Germline assignment: CDR1 SNHLY and CDR2 FYNNEI.

This chain connects TRBV2 to TRBJ1-5, with D uncertain. The CDR3 covers 16 residues. Germline lookup yields CDR1 SNHLY and CDR2 FYNNEI. V was clipped by 1 base and J by 5 bases, with 15 bases between them. The CDR3 loop is CASSEGRSRVDQPQHF. CDR3 sequence (DNA): TGTGCCAGCAGTGAAGGCAGGTCAAGGGTCGATCAGCCCCAGCATTTT.

V is TRBV27 and J is TRBJ2-7; TRBD2 agrees at 7 bases. The CDR3 totals 13 residues. V dropped 2 bases and J dropped 4; count of bases not matched to a gene: 2. Germline V gene lookup returns CDR1 MNHEY and CDR2 SMNVEV (reference sequence). CDR3 bases: TGTGCCAGCAGTTTACCCGGGGGGTACGAGCAGTACTTC. As protein: CASSLPGGYEQYF.

This chain uses TRBV5-5 with TRBJ2-6; D perhaps matches TRBD1 (6 bases). Trimming cost V 2 bases and J 14 bases, with 23 bases left between them. From germline, CDR1 is SGHKS and CDR2 YYEKEE (reference sequence). There are 16 residues in the CDR3. CDR3 region: CASSLQGSPELELLTF. CDR3 coding DNA: TGTGCCAGCAGCTTACAGGGTTCACCAGAGTTGGAGCTCCTGACTTTC.

This chain joins TRBV19 and TRBJ1-2, with a weak D call TRBD1 (6 bases). CDR1 and CDR2 (germline): LNHDA, SQIVND (reference sequence). V lost 1 base and J lost 0, with 12 bases in between. The CDR3 has 16 residues. The CDR3 is CASSIGAGHANYGYTF. CDR3 DNA sequence: TGTGCCAGTAGTATAGGTGCGGGACACGCTAACTATGGCTACACCTTC.

The chain is built from TRBV30 and TRBJ2-3, with 12 nucleotides matching TRBD2. From germline, CDR1 is GTSNPN and CDR2 SVGIG (reference sequence). This CDR3 is 15 amino acids long. V shed 4 bases, J shed 5 bases, and the junction held 7 bases outside the gene matches. The CDR3 spells CAWTSGRARGDTQYF. The CDR3 DNA follows: TGTGCCTGGACTAGCGGGAGGGCCAGAGGAGATACGCAGTATTTT.

The chain combines TRBV28 with TRBJ1-5; D is undetermined. The CDR3 is 15 residues long. The V end lost 3 bases, the J end lost 0 bases, and 9 bases lay between the germline ends. Germline V CDR1 and CDR2: MDHEN, SYDVKM. The CDR3 region is CASSFSGISNQPQHF. For the CDR3, the DNA is TGTGCCAGCAGTTTCTCGGGGATTAGCAATCAGCCCCAGCATTTT. Filled out from reference TRBV28 and TRBJ1-5, the complete variable domain reads DVKVTQSSRYLVKRTGEKVFLECVQDMDHENMFWYRQDPGLGLRLIYFSYDVKMKEKGDIPEGYSVSREKKERFSLILESASTNQTSMYLCASSFSGISNQPQHFGDGTRLSIL.

The chain has TRBV27 and TRBJ2-7; the match to TRBD1 covers 7 bases. Trimming at V came to 5 bases and at J to 0 bases, leaving 7 bases not matched to a gene. In germline, CDR1 is MNHEY, CDR2 SMNVEV (reference sequence). The length of the CDR3 is 15 residues. CDR3 loop: CASSTNRDSSYEQYF. The CDR3 nucleotides are TGTGCCAGCAGTACAAACCGGGACAGCTCCTACGAGCAGTACTTC.

The chain links TRBV6-1 to TRBJ2-5; 11 nucleotides align to TRBD1. The V gene end was trimmed by 6 bases and the J gene end by 6 bases; junction bases not matched to a gene: 6. The CDR3 loop spans 14 amino acids. CDR1 is MNHNS, CDR2 SASEGT, per germline. In DNA form, the CDR3 reads TGTGCCAGCAGCAGGACAGGGGGCGATAAGACCCAGTACTTC. It is translated as CASSRTGGDKTQYF.